These 7 T cell receptor beta chains were sequenced from one sample in a study of OX40 agonist ivuxolimab in advanced cancers. Method: immunoSEQ multiplex PCR; TCRdb's copy keeps in-frame clones and lacks some. The sample includes tens of thousands of clones, 70% to 90% seen only once; the top ten take roughly 4.5%. The sequences come from CD4+ or CD8+ T cells sorted from blood, collected in a trial of the OX40 agonist ivuxolimab. These receptors all stem from an adult with an advanced solid tumor such as melanoma, head and neck, liver or kidney cancer.

Comment on this clone: An end of the junction differs from the germline gene, which may be a read error. This CDR3 is CASSSLGVIVF. CDR3 nucleotide sequence: TGTGCCAGCAGCTCGTTAGGGGTAATCGTCTTC. The chain links TRBV11-3 to TRBJ1-2; D is possibly TRBD1 (5 bases). Germline V gene sequence: CDR1 SGHNT, CDR2 YENEEA. The CDR3 runs 11 residues.

A remark on this clone: Other DNA sequences in this sample translate to the same CDR3. The chain has TRBV27 and TRBJ2-2, with D possibly TRBD1 on 6 matching bases. The CDR3 is made up of 15 amino acids. Germline-derived CDR1 and CDR2 are MNHEY and SMNVEV (reference sequence). V was pared by 6 bases and J by 3 bases, with 14 bases between. CDR3 sequence (DNA): TGTGCCAGCAGATTTCTCGAGGGGGACACCGGGGAGCTGTTTTTT. It specifies CASRFLEGDTGELFF.

The chain is built from TRBV25-1 and TRBJ2-5; possible D gene TRBD2, 5 bases. The germline V gene has CDR1 MGHDK and CDR2 SYGVNS. The CDR3 is 14 residues long. Between the trimmed V and J ends, which lost 5 bases and 1 base, there was a span of 11 bases. Here the CDR3 reads CASSRGGSQETQYF. CDR3 sequence (DNA): TGTGCCAGCAGTCGCGGAGGCAGCCAAGAGACCCAGTACTTC.

As DNA, the CDR3 is TGCGCCAGCAGCCAAGATTATAGCGTTAGTACCGAGCAGTTCTTC. Amino acid sequence: CASSQDYSVSTEQFF. The V and J genes are TRBV4-1 and TRBJ2-1, with D maybe TRBD2 (5 bases). Trimming took off 0 bases at V and 10 bases at J, with 16 bases between the two ends. The CDR3 is 15 amino acids. The V gene's germline CDR1 is MGHRA and CDR2 YSYEKL.

The V gene is TRBV19, the J gene TRBJ2-1, with TRBD2 as a possible D gene (5 bases). Per germline, CDR1 LNHDA and CDR2 SQIVND (reference sequence). The CDR3 consists of 14 residues. V was clipped by 1 base and J by 6 bases, with 10 bases between them. DNA for the CDR3: TGTGCCAGTAGTATAGGGGAGACGAGCAATGAGCAGTTCTTC. This sequence encodes CASSIGETSNEQFF.

The chain employs TRBV28 and TRBJ1-5; D remains unclear. Germline lookup yields CDR1 MDHEN and CDR2 SYDVKM. This CDR3 contains 13 residues. Trimming left V 9 bases short and J 0 bases short, with 9 bases between. The DNA of the CDR3 is TGTGCCAGTAAGACTTATAGCAATCAGCCCCAGCATTTT. The encoded protein is CASKTYSNQPQHF. The whole variable domain, filled in from reference TRBV28 and TRBJ1-5, reads DVKVTQSSRYLVKRTGEKVFLECVQDMDHENMFWYRQDPGLGLRLIYFSYDVKMKEKGDIPEGYSVSREKKERFSLILESASTNQTSMYLCASKTYSNQPQHFGDGTRLSIL.

The chain is built from TRBV19 and TRBJ1-2, with D perhaps TRBD1 (5 bases). The V gene's germline CDR1 is LNHDA and CDR2 SQIVND (reference sequence). This CDR3 is built from 12 residues. V was cut by 1 base and J by 6 bases, with 6 bases left in between. As DNA, the CDR3 is TGTGCCAGTAGTATAGGGGGGAATGGCTACACCTTC. It encodes CASSIGGNGYTF.